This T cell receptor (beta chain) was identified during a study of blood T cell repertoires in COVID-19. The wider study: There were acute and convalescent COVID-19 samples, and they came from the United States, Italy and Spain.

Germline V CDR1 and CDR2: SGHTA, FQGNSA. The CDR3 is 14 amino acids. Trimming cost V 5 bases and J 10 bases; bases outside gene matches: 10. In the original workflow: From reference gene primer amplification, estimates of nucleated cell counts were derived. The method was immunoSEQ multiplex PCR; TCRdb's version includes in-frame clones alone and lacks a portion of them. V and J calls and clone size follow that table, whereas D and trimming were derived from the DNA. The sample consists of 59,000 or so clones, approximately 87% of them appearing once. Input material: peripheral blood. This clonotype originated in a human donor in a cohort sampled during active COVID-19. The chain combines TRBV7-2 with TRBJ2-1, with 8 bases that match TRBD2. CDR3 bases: TGTGCCAGCAGCGCCTATAGCGGGGTCGCGGAGCAGTTCTTC. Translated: CASSAYSGVAEQFF.